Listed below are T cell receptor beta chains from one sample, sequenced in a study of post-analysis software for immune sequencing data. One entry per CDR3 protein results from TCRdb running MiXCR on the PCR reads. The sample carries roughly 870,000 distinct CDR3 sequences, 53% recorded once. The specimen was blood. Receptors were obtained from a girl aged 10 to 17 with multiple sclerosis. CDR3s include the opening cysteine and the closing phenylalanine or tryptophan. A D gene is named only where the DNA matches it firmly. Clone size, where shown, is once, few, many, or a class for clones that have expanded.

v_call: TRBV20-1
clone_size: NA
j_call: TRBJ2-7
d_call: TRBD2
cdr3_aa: CSASGASGVYEQYF
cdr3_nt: TGCAGTGCTAGTGGGGCGAGCGGGGTTTACGAGCAGTACTTC

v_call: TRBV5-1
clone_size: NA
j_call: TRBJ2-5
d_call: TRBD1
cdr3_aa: CASSRPGQHLQETQYF
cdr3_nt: TGCGCCAGCAGCCGGCCGGGACAGCATCTGCAAGAGACCCAGTACTTC

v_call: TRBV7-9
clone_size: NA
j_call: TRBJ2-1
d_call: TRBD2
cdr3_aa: CASSFSGGRNEQFF
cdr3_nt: TGTGCCAGCAGCTTTAGCGGGGGCCGGAATGAGCAGTTCTTC

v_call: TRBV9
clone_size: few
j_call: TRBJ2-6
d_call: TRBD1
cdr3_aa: CASSVEGDSHSGANVLTF
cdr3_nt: TGTGCCAGCAGCGTAGAGGGGGACAGCCACTCTGGGGCCAACGTCCTGACTTTC

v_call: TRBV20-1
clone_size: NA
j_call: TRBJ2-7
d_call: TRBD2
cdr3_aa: CSARARRGWTSPPHYEQYF
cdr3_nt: TGCAGTGCTAGAGCCCGGCGGGGGTGGACAAGCCCTCCACACTACGAGCAGTACTTC

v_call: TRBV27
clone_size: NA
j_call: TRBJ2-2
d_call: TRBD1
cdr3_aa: CASRGWDRGFSGELFF
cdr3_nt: TGTGCCAGCAGGGGGTGGGACAGGGGATTTTCCGGGGAGCTGTTTTTT

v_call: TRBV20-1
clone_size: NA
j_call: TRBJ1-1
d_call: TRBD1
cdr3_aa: CSARRGGGTEAFF
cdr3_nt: TGCAGTGCTAGAAGAGGGGGCGGGACTGAAGCTTTCTTT

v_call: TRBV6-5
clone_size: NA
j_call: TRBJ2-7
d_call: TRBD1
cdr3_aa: CASSRTGTGVQAQYF
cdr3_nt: TGTGCCAGCAGTCGGACCGGGACAGGGGTGCAGGCGCAGTACTTC

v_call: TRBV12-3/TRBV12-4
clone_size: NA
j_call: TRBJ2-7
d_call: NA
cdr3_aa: CASSYAPGTSKSEQYF
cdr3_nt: TGTGCCAGCAGTTACGCCCCCGGGACTTCCAAATCCGAGCAGTACTTC

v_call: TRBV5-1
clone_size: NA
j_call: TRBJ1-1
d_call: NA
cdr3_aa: CASSLRDPNTEAFF
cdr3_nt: TGCGCCAGCAGCTTAAGGGATCCGAACACTGAAGCTTTCTTT

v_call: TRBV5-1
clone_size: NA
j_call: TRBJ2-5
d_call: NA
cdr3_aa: CAGSLGRIQETQYF
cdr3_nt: TGCGCCGGCAGCTTGGGGCGGATCCAAGAGACCCAGTACTTC

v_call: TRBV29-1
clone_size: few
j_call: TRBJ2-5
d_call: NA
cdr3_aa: CSAGPQYF
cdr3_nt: TGCAGCGCGGGGCCCCAGTACTTC

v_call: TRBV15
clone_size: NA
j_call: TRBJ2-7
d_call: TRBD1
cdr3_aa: CATGRGQGPEQYF
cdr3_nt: TGTGCCACCGGCAGAGGACAGGGCCCCGAGCAGTACTTC

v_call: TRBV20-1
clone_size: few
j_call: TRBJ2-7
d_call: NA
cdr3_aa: CSGLQGSSYEQYF
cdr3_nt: TGCAGTGGGCTACAGGGCAGCTCCTACGAGCAGTACTTC

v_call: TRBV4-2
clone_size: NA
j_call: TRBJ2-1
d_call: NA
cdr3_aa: CASSQDQETYNEQFF
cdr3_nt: TGTGCCAGCAGCCAAGACCAGGAAACCTACAATGAGCAGTTCTTC

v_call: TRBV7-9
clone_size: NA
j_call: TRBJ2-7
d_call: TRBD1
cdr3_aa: CASSFPQTGSYEQYF
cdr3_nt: TGTGCCAGCAGCTTCCCACAGACAGGGTCCTACGAGCAGTACTTC

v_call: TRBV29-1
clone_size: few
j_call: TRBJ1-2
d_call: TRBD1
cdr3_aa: CSVATGGGYGYTF
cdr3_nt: TGCAGCGTTGCGACAGGGGGCGGCTATGGCTACACCTTC